The clone carrying this T cell receptor beta chain occurred many times. TCRdb re-analysed the 5' RACE reads in MiXCR, keeping a single row per CDR3 protein. Of about 200,000 distinct CDR3 sequences in the sample, roughly 7.1% were seen once. The data belong to a study of identical twins. The CDR3 has 16 amino acids. Trimming at V came to 1 base and at J to 4 bases, leaving 12 bases not matched to a gene. Germline V gives CDR1 DFQATT, CDR2 SNEGSKA (reference sequence). A further study also used this sample, focusing on T cells expressing NK-cell markers. That work contributes: Just one sequenced donor of eight was HCMV-seronegative, while seven were seropositive.

V and J are TRBV20-1 and TRBJ1-1, with TRBD1 matching over 7 bases. Source material: CD8+ T cells sorted from blood. The clonotype comes from a woman under 30 in good health. CDR3 sequence: CSARGVDRTRATEAFF. The CDR3 coding sequence is TGCAGTGCTAGAGGTGTGGACAGGACAAGGGCCACTGAAGCTTTCTTT.